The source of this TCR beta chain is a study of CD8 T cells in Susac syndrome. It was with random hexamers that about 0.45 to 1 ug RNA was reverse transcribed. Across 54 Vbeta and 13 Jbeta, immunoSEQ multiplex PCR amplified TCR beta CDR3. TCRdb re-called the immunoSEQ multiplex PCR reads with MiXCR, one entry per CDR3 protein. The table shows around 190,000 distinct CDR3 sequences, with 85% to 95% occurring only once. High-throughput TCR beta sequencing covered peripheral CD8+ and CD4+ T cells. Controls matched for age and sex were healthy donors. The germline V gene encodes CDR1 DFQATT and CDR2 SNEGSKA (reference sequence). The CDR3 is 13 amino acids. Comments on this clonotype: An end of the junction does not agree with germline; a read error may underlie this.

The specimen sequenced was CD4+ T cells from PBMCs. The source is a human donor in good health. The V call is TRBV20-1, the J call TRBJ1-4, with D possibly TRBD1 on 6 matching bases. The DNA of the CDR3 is TGCAGTGCTAGCCAGGACAGAGGGTACGAATCAAGCTTT. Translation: CSASQDRGYESSF.